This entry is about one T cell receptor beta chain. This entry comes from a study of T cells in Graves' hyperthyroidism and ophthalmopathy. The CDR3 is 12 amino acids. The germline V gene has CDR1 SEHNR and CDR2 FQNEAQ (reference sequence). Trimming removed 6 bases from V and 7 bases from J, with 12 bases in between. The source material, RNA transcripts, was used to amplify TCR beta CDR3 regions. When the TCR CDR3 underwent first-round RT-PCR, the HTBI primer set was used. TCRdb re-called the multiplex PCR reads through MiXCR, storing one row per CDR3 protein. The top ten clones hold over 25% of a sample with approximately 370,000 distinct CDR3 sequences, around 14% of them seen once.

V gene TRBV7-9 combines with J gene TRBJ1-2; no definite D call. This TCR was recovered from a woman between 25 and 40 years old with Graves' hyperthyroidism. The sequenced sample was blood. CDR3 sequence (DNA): TGTGCCAGCAGTTCCGGTGCGCCTGGCTACACCTTC. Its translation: CASSSGAPGYTF.